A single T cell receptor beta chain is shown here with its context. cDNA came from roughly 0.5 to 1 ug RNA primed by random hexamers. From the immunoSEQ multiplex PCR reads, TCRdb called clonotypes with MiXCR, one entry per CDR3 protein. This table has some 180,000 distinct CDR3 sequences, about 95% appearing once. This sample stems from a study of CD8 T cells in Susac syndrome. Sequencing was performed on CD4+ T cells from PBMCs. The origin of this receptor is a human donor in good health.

CDR3 DNA sequence: TGTGCCAGCAGCTTGGGCGGGTCAGAGTATGGCTACACCTTC. This codes for CASSLGGSEYGYTF. The J gene is TRBJ1-2, the V gene TRBV5-4; the D is unclear. The CDR3 runs 14 residues. V shed 0 bases and J shed 5 bases, with 11 bases lying between them. CDR1 and CDR2 (germline): SGHNT, YYREEE (reference sequence).